This TCR beta chain was identified in a study of shared clonotypes between healthy human individuals. Generated by immunoSEQ multiplex PCR, the TCRdb table keeps only in-frame clones and is missing some. Altogether some 2.4 million clones are present, roughly 93% being singletons, with the ten largest covering around 0.37%. CD45RA+ naive and CD45RA-negative memory subsets were separated from CD4+ cells. A single count supports this clone. Antigen: not known. Study-wide points: Unshared clonotypes carried lower generation probabilities than those common to all four donors. The small donor group covered limited genetic and exposure diversity. In general, naive subsets displayed greater estimated richness than memory subsets did.

Trimming shortened V by 4 bases and J by 0 bases, and 23 bases separated the two germline ends. CDR1 is SGHRS and CDR2 is YFSETQ in the germline V gene. The CDR3 contains 19 residues. Sample: naive CD4+ T cells from PBMCs. The subset: CD45RA+ positively selected. The V call is TRBV5-1, the J call TRBJ1-3, with a tentative D call TRBD1 (6 bases). The sequence derives from a man aged 18 to 30 in good health. Some clones in this sample may be carry-over from other donors' samples. CDR3 sequence reads: CASSLRFSGTSVSGNTIYF. In DNA, the CDR3 is TGCGCCAGCAGCCTGAGATTCTCCGGGACATCCGTCTCTGGAAACACCATATATTTT.